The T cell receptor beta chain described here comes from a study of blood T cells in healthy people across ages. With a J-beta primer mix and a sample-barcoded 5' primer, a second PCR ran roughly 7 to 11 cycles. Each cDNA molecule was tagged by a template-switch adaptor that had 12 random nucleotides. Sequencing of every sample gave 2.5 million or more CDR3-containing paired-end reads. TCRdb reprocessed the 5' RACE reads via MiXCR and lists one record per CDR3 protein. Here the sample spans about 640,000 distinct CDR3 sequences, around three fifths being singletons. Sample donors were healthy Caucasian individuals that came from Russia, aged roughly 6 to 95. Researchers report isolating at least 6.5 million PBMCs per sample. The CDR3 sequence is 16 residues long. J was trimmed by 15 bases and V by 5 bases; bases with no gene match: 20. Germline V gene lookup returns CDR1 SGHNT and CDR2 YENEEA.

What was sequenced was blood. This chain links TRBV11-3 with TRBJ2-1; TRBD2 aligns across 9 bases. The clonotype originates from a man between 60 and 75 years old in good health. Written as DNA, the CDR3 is TGTGCCAGCAGCCCAAGAGGAGCGGGGGGCCACCAACCCCCGTTCTTC. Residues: CASSPRGAGGHQPPFF.